This TCR beta chain was retrieved from a study of vaccination effects on CD4 cells after COVID-19. Whole-study context: Wells each received approximately 2 million PBMC, cultured with 9 to 10 IU/ml IL-2 and around 9.8 ug/ml peptides. The study's findings and limits: Vaccine-induced clones in healthy vaccinees cross-reacted with common cold coronaviruses in only 1 of 255 cases.

The CDR3 is 16 amino acids. Trimming took 2 bases from V and 6 from J, leaving 15 bases between them. Germline V gene sequence: CDR1 KGHDR, CDR2 SFDVKD. About this clone: The antigen is not known.

TCRdb's table, derived via immunoSEQ multiplex PCR, lists solely in-frame clones and lacks some. In the table there are about 72,000 clones, roughly 80% of which are singletons. Following 10 days of culture, CD4+ T cells were isolated. None of these healthy vaccinees had been infected with SARS-CoV-2 before vaccination. The chain joins TRBV24-1 to TRBJ2-2; perhaps TRBD2 as D (6 bases). Here the sequenced sample was CD4+ T cells from PBMCs cultured without peptide, taken before COVID-19 vaccination. The clonotype originates from a human donor who received a COVID-19 vaccine. CDR3 in amino acids: CATSDSVLRGPGELFF. CDR3 coding DNA: TGTGCCACCAGTGATTCTGTCCTGCGGGGACCCGGGGAGCTGTTTTTT.